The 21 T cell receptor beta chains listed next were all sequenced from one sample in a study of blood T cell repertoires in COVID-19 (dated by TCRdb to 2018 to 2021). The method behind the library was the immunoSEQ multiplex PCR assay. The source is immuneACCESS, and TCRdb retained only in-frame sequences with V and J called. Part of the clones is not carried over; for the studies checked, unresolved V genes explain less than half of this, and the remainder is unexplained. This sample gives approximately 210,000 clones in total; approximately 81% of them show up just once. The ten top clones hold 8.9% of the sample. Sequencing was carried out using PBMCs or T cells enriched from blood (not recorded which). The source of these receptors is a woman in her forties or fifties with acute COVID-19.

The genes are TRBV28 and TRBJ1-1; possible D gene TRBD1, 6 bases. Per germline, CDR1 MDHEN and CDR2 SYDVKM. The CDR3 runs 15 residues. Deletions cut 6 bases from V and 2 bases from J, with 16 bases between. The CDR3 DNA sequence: TGTGCCAGCAGCCAGCCCCGGGGGGCCAACACTGAAGCTTTCTTT. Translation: CASSQPRGANTEAFF.

In DNA, the CDR3 is TGTGCCAGCAGCTTAGGAGATACTGTCAGCGCGTACTTC. It yields the protein CASSLGDTVSAYF. The genes are TRBV11-1 and TRBJ2-7; D is uncertain. The CDR3 consists of 13 residues. Germline V lookup: CDR1 SGHAT, CDR2 FQDESV (reference sequence). V was trimmed by 1 base and J by 12 bases, leaving 16 bases between them.

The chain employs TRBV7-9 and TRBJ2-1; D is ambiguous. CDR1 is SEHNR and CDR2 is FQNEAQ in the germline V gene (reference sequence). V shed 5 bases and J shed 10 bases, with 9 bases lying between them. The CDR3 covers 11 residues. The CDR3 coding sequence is TGTGCCAGCAGCCCAGACACAGAGCAGTTCTTC. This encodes CASSPDTEQFF.

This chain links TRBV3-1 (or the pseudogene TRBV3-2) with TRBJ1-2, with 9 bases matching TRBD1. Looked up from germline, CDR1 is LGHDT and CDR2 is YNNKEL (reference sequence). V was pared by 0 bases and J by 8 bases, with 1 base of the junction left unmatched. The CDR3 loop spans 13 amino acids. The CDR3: CASSQEDRGGYTF. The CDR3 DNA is TGTGCCAGCAGCCAAGAGGACAGGGGAGGCTACACCTTC.

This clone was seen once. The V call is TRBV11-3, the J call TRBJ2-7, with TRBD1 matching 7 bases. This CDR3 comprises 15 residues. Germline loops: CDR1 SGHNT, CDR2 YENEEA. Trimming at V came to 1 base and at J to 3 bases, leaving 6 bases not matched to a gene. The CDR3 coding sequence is TGTGCCAGCAGCTTAGGGGGACAGCCTTTCTACGAGCAGTACTTC. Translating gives CASSLGGQPFYEQYF.

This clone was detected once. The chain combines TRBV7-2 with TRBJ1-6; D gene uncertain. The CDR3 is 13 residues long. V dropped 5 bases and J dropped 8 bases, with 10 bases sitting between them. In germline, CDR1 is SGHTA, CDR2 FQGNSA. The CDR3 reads CASSPRADSPLHF. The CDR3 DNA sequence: TGTGCCAGCAGCCCCCGCGCTGATTCACCCCTCCACTTT.

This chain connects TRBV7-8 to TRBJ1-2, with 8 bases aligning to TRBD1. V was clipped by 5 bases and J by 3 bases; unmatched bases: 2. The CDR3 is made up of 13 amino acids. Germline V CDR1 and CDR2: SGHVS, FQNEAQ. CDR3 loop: CASSAQGDYGYTF. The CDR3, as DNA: TGTGCCAGCAGCGCACAGGGGGACTATGGCTACACCTTC.

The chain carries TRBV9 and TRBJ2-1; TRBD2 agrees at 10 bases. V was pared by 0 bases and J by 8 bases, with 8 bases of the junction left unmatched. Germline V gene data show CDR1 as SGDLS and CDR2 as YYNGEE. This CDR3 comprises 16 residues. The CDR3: CASSVEGTSGNDEQFF. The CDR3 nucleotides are TGTGCCAGCAGCGTAGAAGGCACTAGCGGGAACGATGAGCAGTTCTTC. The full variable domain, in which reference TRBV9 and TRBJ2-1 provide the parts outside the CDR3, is DSGVTQTPKHLITATGQRVTLRCSPRSGDLSVYWYQQSLDQGLQFLIQYYNGEERAKGNILERFSAQQFPDLHSELNLSSLELGDSALYFCASSVEGTSGNDEQFFGPGTRLTVL.

The CDR3 reads CASSPPVGTDTQYF. CDR3 sequence (DNA): TGTGCCAGCTCACCCCCAGTGGGCACAGATACGCAGTATTTT. The chain recombines TRBV18 with TRBJ2-3; no reliable D call. Germline assignment: CDR1 KGHSH and CDR2 LQKENI. CDR3 length: 14 residues. With 3 bases removed from V and 1 base from J, the gap between germline ends came to 8 bases.

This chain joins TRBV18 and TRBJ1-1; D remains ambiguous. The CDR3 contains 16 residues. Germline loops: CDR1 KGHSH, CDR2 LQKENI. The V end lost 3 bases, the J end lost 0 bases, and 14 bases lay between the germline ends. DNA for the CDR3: TGTGCCAGCTCACCCGACACGACCTACATGAACACTGAAGCTTTCTTT. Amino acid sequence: CASSPDTTYMNTEAFF.

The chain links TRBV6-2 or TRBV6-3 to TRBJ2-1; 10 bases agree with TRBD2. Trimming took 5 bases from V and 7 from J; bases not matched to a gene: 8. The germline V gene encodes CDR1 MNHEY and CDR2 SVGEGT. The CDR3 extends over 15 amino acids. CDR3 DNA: TGTGCCAGCAGTAGAGCGGGAGGGTATTGGAATGAGCAGTTCTTC. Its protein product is CASSRAGGYWNEQFF.

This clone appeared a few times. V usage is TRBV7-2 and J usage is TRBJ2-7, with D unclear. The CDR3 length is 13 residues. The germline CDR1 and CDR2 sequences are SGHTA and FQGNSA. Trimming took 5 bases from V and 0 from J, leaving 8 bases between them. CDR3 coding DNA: TGTGCCAGCAGCCTATCTCTCTCCTACGAGCAGTACTTC. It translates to CASSLSLSYEQYF. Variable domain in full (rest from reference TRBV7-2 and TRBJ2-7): GAGVSQSPSNKVTEKGKDVELRCDPISGHTALYWYRQSLGQGLEFLIYFQGNSAPDKSGLPSDRFSAERTGGSVSTLTIQRTQQEDSAVYLCASSLSLSYEQYFGPGTRLTVT.

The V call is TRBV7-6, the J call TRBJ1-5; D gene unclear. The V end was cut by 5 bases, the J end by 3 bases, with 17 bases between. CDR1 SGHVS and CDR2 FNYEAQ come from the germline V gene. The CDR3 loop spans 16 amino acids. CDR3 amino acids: CASSPNSGTLNQPQHF. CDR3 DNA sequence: TGTGCCAGCAGCCCAAATAGCGGTACTCTCAATCAGCCCCAGCATTTT.

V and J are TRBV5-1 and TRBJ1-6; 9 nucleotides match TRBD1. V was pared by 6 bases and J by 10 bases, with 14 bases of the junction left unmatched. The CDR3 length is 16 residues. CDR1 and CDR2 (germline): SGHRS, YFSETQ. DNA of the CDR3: TGCGCCAGCACGCCGGGACAGGGCAACACGGGATCACCCCTCCACTTT. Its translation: CASTPGQGNTGSPLHF.

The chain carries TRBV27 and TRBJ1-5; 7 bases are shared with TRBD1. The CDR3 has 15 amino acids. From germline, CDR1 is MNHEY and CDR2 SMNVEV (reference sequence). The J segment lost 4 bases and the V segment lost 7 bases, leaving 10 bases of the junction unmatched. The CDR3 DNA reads TGTGCCAGCACCTACCGGACAGGTACGAATCAGCCCCAGCATTTT. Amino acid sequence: CASTYRTGTNQPQHF.

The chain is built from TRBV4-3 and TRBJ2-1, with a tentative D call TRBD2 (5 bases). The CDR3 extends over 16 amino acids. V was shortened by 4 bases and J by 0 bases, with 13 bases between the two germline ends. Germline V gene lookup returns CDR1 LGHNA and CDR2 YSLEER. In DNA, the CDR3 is TGCGCCAGCAGCCGAGACGGAGGCAGCTCCTACAATGAGCAGTTCTTC. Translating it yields CASSRDGGSSYNEQFF.

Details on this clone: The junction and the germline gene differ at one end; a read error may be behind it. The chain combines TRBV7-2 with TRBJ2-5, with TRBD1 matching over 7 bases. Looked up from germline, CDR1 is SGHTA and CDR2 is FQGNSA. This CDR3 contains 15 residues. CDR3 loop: CASSLAGTEKETQYF. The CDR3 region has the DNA TGTGCCAGCAGCCTAGCCGGGACAGAGAAAGAGACCCAGTACTTC.

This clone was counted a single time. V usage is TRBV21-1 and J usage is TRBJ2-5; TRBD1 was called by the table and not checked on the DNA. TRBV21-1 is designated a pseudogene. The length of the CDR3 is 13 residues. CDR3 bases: TGTGCCAGCAGGCAGGGGGATTACGAGACCCAGTACTTC. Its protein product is CASRQGDYETQYF.

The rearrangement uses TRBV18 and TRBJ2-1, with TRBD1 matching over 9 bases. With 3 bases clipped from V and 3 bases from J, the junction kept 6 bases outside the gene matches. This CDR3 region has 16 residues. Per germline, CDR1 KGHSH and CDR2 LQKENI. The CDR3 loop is CASSPPGQGFYNEQFF. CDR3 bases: TGTGCCAGCTCACCTCCGGGACAGGGTTTCTACAATGAGCAGTTCTTC.

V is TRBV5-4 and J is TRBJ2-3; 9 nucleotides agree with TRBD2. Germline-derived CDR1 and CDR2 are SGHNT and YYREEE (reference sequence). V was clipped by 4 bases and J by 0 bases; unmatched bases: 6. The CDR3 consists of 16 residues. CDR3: CASSKGLAVSTDTQYF. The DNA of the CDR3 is TGTGCCAGCAGCAAGGGACTAGCAGTCAGCACAGATACGCAGTATTTT.

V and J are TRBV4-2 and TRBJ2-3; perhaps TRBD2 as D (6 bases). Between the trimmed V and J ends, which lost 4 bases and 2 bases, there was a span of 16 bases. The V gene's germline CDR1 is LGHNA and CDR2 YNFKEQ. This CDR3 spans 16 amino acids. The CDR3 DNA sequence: TGTGCCAGCAGCCGGGGGGACGAGGCTTCCACAGATACGCAGTATTTT. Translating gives CASSRGDEASTDTQYF.